One and the same sample provided the 29 T cell receptor beta chains below, sequenced in a study of T cell responses to AZD1222 COVID-19 vaccine. Here immunoSEQ multiplex PCR was the method, and the copy in TCRdb shows in-frame clones only, minus some. This table holds about 120,000 clones, 70% to 90% found once. Sequences were derived from peripheral blood, sampled on day 0 of AZD1222 vaccination. These receptors were collected from an adult in good health.

This clone was seen only once. The chain couples TRBV30 to TRBJ1-1; D call uncertain. This CDR3 spans 12 amino acids. Trimming shortened V by 3 bases and J by 1 base, and 6 bases separated the two germline ends. Germline V gene data show CDR1 as GTSNPN and CDR2 as SVGIG (reference sequence). Here the CDR3 reads CAWRWGNTEAFF. The CDR3, as DNA: TGTGCCTGGAGATGGGGGAACACTGAAGCTTTCTTT.

V is TRBV5-5 and J is TRBJ2-5; TRBD1 aligns across 7 bases. V gave up 4 bases and J gave up 3 bases; unmatched junction bases: 6. Germline lookup yields CDR1 SGHKS and CDR2 YYEKEE (reference sequence). This CDR3 has 14 residues. The CDR3 loop reads CASSPGTDEETQYF. DNA for the CDR3: TGTGCCAGCAGCCCCGGGACAGATGAAGAGACCCAGTACTTC.

On this clone: The junction differs from germline at one of its ends, possibly a read error. This sequence joins TRBV4-2 and TRBJ2-7; the D gene is possibly TRBD2 (6 bases). Germline V gene lookup returns CDR1 LGHNA and CDR2 YNFKEQ. This CDR3 contains 14 residues. The CDR3 is CASSQGGGLAECAF. The CDR3 DNA reads TGTGCCAGCAGCCAAGGAGGTGGGTTAGCGGAATGTGCCTTC.

The rearrangement uses TRBV5-5 and TRBJ1-2, with a weak D call TRBD1 (5 bases). The V and J ends lost 4 bases and 2 bases respectively, with 18 bases between them. The germline gives CDR1 SGHKS, CDR2 YYEKEE (reference sequence). This CDR3 is built from 16 residues. The CDR3 sequence: CASSIKTGRDNYGYTF. CDR3 nucleotides: TGTGCCAGCAGCATCAAAACCGGGAGGGACAACTATGGCTACACCTTC.

CDR3 coding DNA: TGTGCCAGCAGCAGCCGGAGGGGTTACACAGATACGCAGTATTTT. This encodes CASSSRRGYTDTQYF. V gene TRBV7-3 combines with J gene TRBJ2-3, with D tentatively TRBD2 (6 bases). This CDR3 is 15 amino acids long. V was trimmed by 5 bases and J by 2 bases, leaving 14 bases between them. The germline gives CDR1 SGHTA, CDR2 FQGTGA. The full variable domain, completed using reference TRBV7-3 and TRBJ2-3, is GAGVSQTPSNKVTEKGKYVELRCDPISGHTALYWYRQSLGQGPEFLIYFQGTGAADDSGLPNDRFFAVRPEGSVSTLKIQRTERGDSAVYLCASSSRRGYTDTQYFGPGTRLTVL.

This sequence joins TRBV5-6 and TRBJ2-7; D is uncertain. Germline V lookup: CDR1 SGHDT, CDR2 YYEEEE. The CDR3 loop spans 13 amino acids. Trimming removed 5 bases from V and 0 bases from J, with 9 bases in between. The CDR3: CASSPESSYEQYF. The CDR3 bases are TGTGCCAGCAGTCCCGAGAGCTCCTACGAGCAGTACTTC.

The sample holds a few counts of this clone. The V gene is TRBV4-1, the J gene TRBJ2-7, with 9 bases lining up with TRBD1. The CDR3 sequence is 15 residues long. V was clipped by 3 bases and J by 3 bases; unmatched bases: 6. CDR1 and CDR2 (germline): MGHRA, YSYEKL. The DNA of the CDR3 is TGCGCCAGCAGCCAGCCGGGACAGGGTATCTACGAGCAGTACTTC. Translation: CASSQPGQGIYEQYF.

The chain combines TRBV3-1 (or the pseudogene TRBV3-2) with TRBJ1-3; TRBD1 might be the D (5 bases). The CDR3 has 16 residues. CDR1 LGHDT and CDR2 YNNKEL come from the germline V gene (reference sequence). The germline V and J ends were trimmed by 1 base and 2 bases, with 12 bases remaining between them. CDR3: CASSQVPGGAGNTIYF. Written as DNA, the CDR3 is TGTGCCAGCAGCCAAGTCCCCGGGGGGGCTGGAAACACCATATATTTT.

The count of this clone is one. This chain links TRBV5-1 with TRBJ1-3; D uncertain. From germline, CDR1 is SGHRS and CDR2 YFSETQ. V dropped 3 bases and J dropped 0 bases, with 7 bases sitting between them. This CDR3 is built from 14 residues. Written as DNA, the CDR3 is TGCGCCAGCAGCTCCGACCTCTCTGGAAACACCATATATTTT. As protein: CASSSDLSGNTIYF. The full variable domain, in which reference TRBV5-1 and TRBJ1-3 provide the parts outside the CDR3, is KAGVTQTPRYLIKTRGQQVTLSCSPISGHRSVSWYQQTPGQGLQFLFEYFSETQRNKGNFPGRFSGRQFSNSRSEMNVSTLELGDSALYLCASSSDLSGNTIYFGEGSWLTVV.

The V call is TRBV11-3, the J call TRBJ2-5; D ambiguous. V was pared by 1 base and J by 2 bases, with 5 bases between. The V gene's germline CDR1 is SGHNT and CDR2 YENEEA. This CDR3 spans 13 amino acids. The DNA of the CDR3 is TGTGCCAGCAGCTTAGCGAAGCAAGAGACCCAGTACTTC. Encoded protein: CASSLAKQETQYF. The variable domain in full, with the rest retrieved from reference TRBV11-3 and TRBJ2-5, is EAGVVQSPRYKIIEKKQPVAFWCNPISGHNTLYWYLQNLGQGPELLIRYENEEAVDDSQLPKDRFSAERLKGVDSTLKIQPAELGDSAVYLCASSLAKQETQYFGPGTRLLVL.

The chain couples TRBV6-4 to TRBJ2-1; unclear D gene. V shed 0 bases and J shed 7 bases, with 7 bases lying between them. The CDR3 is 13 amino acids. Germline CDR1 is MRHNA and CDR2 is SNTAGT. The CDR3 DNA follows: TGTGCCAGCAGTGACTCACCCGAAAATGAGCAGTTCTTC. It encodes CASSDSPENEQFF.

The chain links TRBV6-2 or TRBV6-3 to TRBJ1-4; D remains unclear. The CDR3 has 16 amino acids. CDR1 is MNHEY, CDR2 SVGEGT, per germline. Trimming cost V 2 bases and J 8 bases, with 18 bases left between them. Written as DNA, the CDR3 is TGTGCCAGCAGTTACCCCTTCCCGAGCGTACGCGAAAAACTGTTTTTT. It encodes CASSYPFPSVREKLFF.

The chain joins TRBV7-2 to TRBJ2-7; D is unresolved. From germline, CDR1 is SGHTA and CDR2 FQGNSA. The CDR3 runs to 12 residues. V lost 3 bases and J 7 bases, leaving 10 bases between the germline ends. DNA of the CDR3: TGTGCCAGCAGCTTCTTCCGCGAAGAGCAGTACTTC. Translating it yields CASSFFREEQYF.

This chain connects TRBV29-1 to TRBJ2-5; 8 nucleotides align to TRBD1. V lost 6 bases, J lost 5 bases, and 8 bases stayed unmatched. Germline V CDR1 and CDR2: SQVTM, ANQGSEA. The CDR3 contains 13 residues. CDR3 sequence reads: CSVAPGGLETQYF. For the CDR3, the DNA is TGCAGCGTGGCTCCAGGGGGCCTGGAGACCCAGTACTTC.

The chain uses TRBV11-3 and TRBJ2-7; 9 nucleotides match TRBD1. The germline V gene has CDR1 SGHNT and CDR2 YENEEA. J lost 5 bases, V lost 0 bases, and 11 bases had no gene match. The CDR3 covers 17 residues. CDR3 loop: CASSLDPKDRGGNEQYF. CDR3 nucleotide sequence: TGTGCCAGCAGCTTAGATCCAAAGGACAGGGGTGGCAACGAGCAGTACTTC.

This chain joins TRBV28 and TRBJ1-2; D perhaps matches TRBD1 (5 bases). Germline V gene lookup returns CDR1 MDHEN and CDR2 SYDVKM. Trimming cost V 6 bases and J 2 bases, with 10 bases left between them. The CDR3 has 13 residues. CDR3 DNA: TGTGCCAGCAGCCGGGGGGTCAACTATGGCTACACCTTC. It specifies CASSRGVNYGYTF.

The rearrangement joins TRBV12-3 or TRBV12-4 to TRBJ1-5, with D possibly TRBD1 on 5 matching bases. The CDR3 contains 13 residues. V was pared by 3 bases and J by 6 bases, with 9 bases between. CDR3 sequence: CASSFEGRQPQHF. In DNA, the CDR3 is TGTGCCAGCAGTTTCGAGGGGCGTCAGCCCCAGCATTTT.

This chain joins TRBV6-5 and TRBJ2-7, with D perhaps given as TRBD1 or TRBD2 (6 bases each). This CDR3 contains 14 residues. Germline V gene data show CDR1 as MNHEY and CDR2 as SVGAGI. Between the trimmed V and J ends, which lost 2 bases and 0 bases, there was a span of 8 bases. CDR3 loop: CASSYGGGSYEQYF. The CDR3 coding sequence is TGTGCCAGCAGTTACGGAGGGGGCTCCTACGAGCAGTACTTC.

CDR3 bases: TGTGCCAGCAGCCCTTCGTGGGGGGCTCAAGAGACCCAGTACTTC. Its translation: CASSPSWGAQETQYF. This chain joins TRBV16 and TRBJ2-5; D may match TRBD1 or TRBD2 (6 bases each). V shed 4 bases and J shed 2 bases, with 14 bases lying between them. Germline V CDR1 and CDR2: KGHSY, FQNENV. The CDR3 totals 15 residues.

The V gene is TRBV3-1 (or the pseudogene TRBV3-2), the J gene TRBJ1-5; D possibly corresponds to TRBD1 (6 bases). Germline V gene sequence: CDR1 LGHDT, CDR2 YNNKEL (reference sequence). The CDR3 is 14 amino acids. Trimming stripped 4 bases from V and 4 bases from J, with 11 bases between. DNA of the CDR3: TGTGCCAGCAGCCCGGACAGCGGAAATCAGCCCCAGCATTTT. It encodes CASSPDSGNQPQHF.

The genes are TRBV7-3 and TRBJ2-7; TRBD1 agrees at 7 bases. The CDR3 length is 13 residues. Germline CDR1 and CDR2: SGHTA and FQGTGA. Trimming took 5 bases from V and 6 from J; bases not matched to a gene: 7. The CDR3 coding sequence is TGTGCCAGCAGCCCCCGCTGGGACAGCGAGCAGTACTTC. Encoded protein: CASSPRWDSEQYF. Filled out from reference TRBV7-3 and TRBJ2-7, the complete variable domain reads GAGVSQTPSNKVTEKGKYVELRCDPISGHTALYWYRQSLGQGPEFLIYFQGTGAADDSGLPNDRFFAVRPEGSVSTLKIQRTERGDSAVYLCASSPRWDSEQYFGPGTRLTVT.

The gene calls are TRBV4-3 and TRBJ2-7, with D maybe TRBD2 (6 bases). Germline V gene lookup returns CDR1 LGHNA and CDR2 YSLEER. CDR3 length equals 12 residues. V lost 10 bases, J lost 7 bases, and 17 bases lay in between. The CDR3 DNA follows: TGCGCCACCTTGGAGGGCCCGGGTGAGCAGTACTTC. This encodes CATLEGPGEQYF.

This clone has just a few counts. This chain connects TRBV24-1 to TRBJ2-3; the D gene is possibly TRBD2 (6 bases). CDR1 KGHDR and CDR2 SFDVKD come from the germline V gene. Trimming stripped 10 bases from V and 4 bases from J, with 11 bases between. The CDR3 is 12 amino acids. In DNA, the CDR3 is TGTGCCACTAGGGACTTCGCAGATACGCAGTATTTT. Its protein is CATRDFADTQYF.

The chain couples TRBV6-1 to TRBJ2-1; TRBD2 is a possible D gene (5 bases). Germline-derived CDR1 and CDR2 are MNHNS and SASEGT. The V gene lost 0 bases and the J gene lost 10 bases, with 13 bases spanning the gap. This CDR3 contains 14 residues. The DNA of the CDR3 is TGTGCCAGCAGTGAAGCGAGGCGAACGGGGGAGCAGTTCTTC. This codes for CASSEARRTGEQFF.

CDR3 sequence reads: CSVEGGAETQYF. CDR3 in DNA: TGCAGCGTTGAAGGAGGGGCAGAGACCCAGTACTTC. V is TRBV29-1 and J is TRBJ2-5; the D gene could be TRBD1 or TRBD2 (5 bases each). The CDR3 loop spans 12 amino acids. V dropped 1 base and J dropped 4 bases, with 7 bases sitting between them. Germline V gives CDR1 SQVTM, CDR2 ANQGSEA.

The gene calls are TRBV15 and TRBJ2-7; tentatively, D is TRBD1 (7 bases). V lost 0 bases and J 2 bases, leaving 14 bases between the germline ends. Germline-derived CDR1 and CDR2 are LNHNV and YYDKDF (reference sequence). This CDR3 is built from 16 residues. The CDR3 DNA reads TGTGCCACCAGCAGAGATAACGCCAGGGGGGCCTACGAGCAGTACTTC. Its translation is CATSRDNARGAYEQYF.

The chain carries TRBV18 and TRBJ1-1, with no clear D. Per germline, CDR1 KGHSH and CDR2 LQKENI. V was pared by 2 bases and J by 1 base, with 5 bases between. This CDR3 contains 13 residues. CDR3 sequence (DNA): TGTGCCAGCTCACCAAGCGGGAACACTGAAGCTTTCTTT. This gives the protein CASSPSGNTEAFF. The entire variable domain, with the rest obtained from reference TRBV18 and TRBJ1-1, is as follows: NAGVMQNPRHLVRRRGQEARLRCSPMKGHSHVYWYRQLPEEGLKFMVYLQKENIIDESGMPKERFSAEFPKEGPSILRIQQVVRGDSAAYFCASSPSGNTEAFFGQGTRLTVV.

The J gene is TRBJ1-1, the V gene TRBV21-1; the D segment call TRBD1 is taken from the table without a DNA check. TRBV21-1 is designated a pseudogene. This CDR3 contains 13 residues. The chain's CDR3 is CASSKARGTEAFF. CDR3 bases: TGTGCCAGCAGCAAAGCAAGGGGCACTGAAGCTTTCTTT.

This clone is a singleton in its sample. The CDR3 here is CAWSVTGTGKVLTF. CDR3 nucleotides: TGTGCCTGGAGTGTAACTGGGACAGGCAAAGTCCTGACTTTC. The chain employs TRBV30 and TRBJ2-6; 8 bases match TRBD1. Losses at the gene ends were 0 bases for V and 13 bases for J; bases not matched to a gene: 8. Germline V CDR1 and CDR2: GTSNPN, SVGIG (reference sequence). This CDR3 is built from 14 residues.